The rows below give T cell receptor beta chains drawn from one sample of a study of control samples from healthy donors and cancer patients. Clones were sequenced by immunoSEQ multiplex PCR, and TCRdb holds only the in-frame ones, with some missing. The sample lists 120,000 to 150,000 clones; around nine tenths were seen once. Sequenced input: blood. These receptors all come from a woman in her 30s in good health. Both conserved end residues are part of each CDR3. The order of the fields is clone size, V gene, D gene, J gene, CDR3 DNA, CDR3 protein. D genes are given only for firm matches. Where a row states a size, it is once, few, many or the class of an expanded clone; other rows omit it.

clone_size: NA; v_call: TRBV19; d_call: NA; j_call: TRBJ1-1; cdr3_nt: TGTGCCAGTAAAACCCGGGCGAACACTGAAGCTTTCTTT; cdr3_aa: CASKTRANTEAFF
clone_size: NA; v_call: TRBV7-2; d_call: TRBD1; j_call: TRBJ2-7; cdr3_nt: TGTGCCAGCAGCTCCCTCCGGACAGGGGTTTCCTACGAGCAGTACTTC; cdr3_aa: CASSSLRTGVSYEQYF
clone_size: NA; v_call: TRBV7-9; d_call: TRBD1; j_call: TRBJ1-2; cdr3_nt: TGTGCCAGCAGCCCGGAACAGGGGAACTATGGCTACACCTTC; cdr3_aa: CASSPEQGNYGYTF
clone_size: NA; v_call: TRBV5-1; d_call: TRBD2; j_call: TRBJ2-7; cdr3_nt: TGCGCCAGCAGCTCACTAAGCGCGGGAGGGCCGAGCGAGCAGTACTTC; cdr3_aa: CASSSLSAGGPSEQYF
clone_size: NA; v_call: TRBV19; d_call: TRBD2; j_call: TRBJ2-2; cdr3_nt: TGTGCCAGTAGTATAAAATCAGGGAGGGACACCGGGGAGCTGTTTTTT; cdr3_aa: CASSIKSGRDTGELFF
clone_size: NA; v_call: TRBV7-9; d_call: NA; j_call: TRBJ2-1; cdr3_nt: TGTGCCAGCAGCTTAACCCCACGGGACTGGAGGTTTGCTGAGCAGTTCTTC; cdr3_aa: CASSLTPRDWRFAEQFF
clone_size: once; v_call: TRBV11-3; d_call: NA; j_call: TRBJ1-5; cdr3_nt: TGTGCCAGCAGCTTAGTCCCGGGGCTGTATAGCAATCAGCCCCAGCATTTT; cdr3_aa: CASSLVPGLYSNQPQHF
clone_size: NA; v_call: TRBV28; d_call: NA; j_call: TRBJ2-7; cdr3_nt: TGTGCCAGCAGTTACCGAGAGATGACCTACGAGCAGTACTTC; cdr3_aa: CASSYREMTYEQYF
clone_size: NA; v_call: TRBV10-3; d_call: TRBD1; j_call: TRBJ2-5; cdr3_nt: TGTGCCATCAGTACCGACAGGGACCAAGAGACCCAGTACTTC; cdr3_aa: CAISTDRDQETQYF
clone_size: NA; v_call: TRBV5-1; d_call: NA; j_call: TRBJ2-7; cdr3_nt: TGCGCCAGCAGCCCGCCCGGGGTCGAGCAGTACTTC; cdr3_aa: CASSPPGVEQYF
clone_size: NA; v_call: TRBV5-4; d_call: TRBD2; j_call: TRBJ2-1; cdr3_nt: TGTGCCAGCAGCTTTGGACTAGCGGGAGGGCCGAATGAGCAGTTCTTC; cdr3_aa: CASSFGLAGGPNEQFF
clone_size: NA; v_call: TRBV9; d_call: TRBD2; j_call: TRBJ2-1; cdr3_nt: TGTGCCAGCAGCGACCGGGGGGAAGATAATGAGCAGTTCTTC; cdr3_aa: CASSDRGEDNEQFF
clone_size: NA; v_call: TRBV6-5; d_call: TRBD1; j_call: TRBJ1-3; cdr3_nt: TGTGCCAGCAGTCCTAACAGGGGTGGAAACACCATATATTTT; cdr3_aa: CASSPNRGGNTIYF
clone_size: NA; v_call: TRBV3-1/TRBV3-2; d_call: NA; j_call: TRBJ1-1; cdr3_nt: TGTGCCAGCAGCCAAGTAAGGGGCACTGAAGCTTTCTTT; cdr3_aa: CASSQVRGTEAFF
clone_size: NA; v_call: TRBV3-1/TRBV3-2; d_call: NA; j_call: TRBJ2-7; cdr3_nt: TGTGCCAGCAGCCAAGTATCGGGTGAGCAGTACTTC; cdr3_aa: CASSQVSGEQYF
clone_size: NA; v_call: TRBV28; d_call: TRBD1; j_call: TRBJ1-1; cdr3_nt: TGTGCCAGCAGTTTCCCCGCGACAGGGGGCACTGAAGCTTTCTTT; cdr3_aa: CASSFPATGGTEAFF
clone_size: NA; v_call: TRBV18; d_call: NA; j_call: TRBJ1-1; cdr3_nt: TGTGCCAGCTCACCTTTCGGGAGCAACACTGAAGCTTTCTTT; cdr3_aa: CASSPFGSNTEAFF
clone_size: NA; v_call: TRBV7-9; d_call: NA; j_call: TRBJ2-7; cdr3_nt: TGTGCCAGCAGCTTAGAACGCGGGATATACGAGCAGTACTTC; cdr3_aa: CASSLERGIYEQYF
clone_size: NA; v_call: TRBV4-2; d_call: TRBD1; j_call: TRBJ2-3; cdr3_nt: TGTGCCAGCAGCCAAGATCCTGGGGACAGGGTAGATACGCAGTATTTT; cdr3_aa: CASSQDPGDRVDTQYF
clone_size: NA; v_call: TRBV7-9; d_call: NA; j_call: TRBJ2-5; cdr3_nt: TGTGCCAGCAGGGCGTCGGTTCAAGAGACCCAGTACTTC; cdr3_aa: CASRASVQETQYF
clone_size: NA; v_call: TRBV5-1; d_call: TRBD2; j_call: TRBJ2-5; cdr3_nt: TGCGCCAGCAGCTCGGAGACTAGCGCCATTCAAGAGACCCAGTACTTC; cdr3_aa: CASSSETSAIQETQYF
clone_size: NA; v_call: TRBV11-3; d_call: TRBD1; j_call: TRBJ2-2; cdr3_nt: TGTGCCAGCAGCCGGGACAGGGGTGTCGGGGAGCTGTTTTTT; cdr3_aa: CASSRDRGVGELFF
clone_size: NA; v_call: TRBV25-1; d_call: NA; j_call: TRBJ1-1; cdr3_nt: TGTGCCAGCAGTGGGAGGGGGAACACTGAAGCTTTCTTT; cdr3_aa: CASSGRGNTEAFF
clone_size: NA; v_call: TRBV7-6; d_call: TRBD1; j_call: TRBJ2-7; cdr3_nt: TGTGCCAGCAGCTTAGAGTATGGACAGGTCGGCGAGCAGTACTTC; cdr3_aa: CASSLEYGQVGEQYF
clone_size: few; v_call: TRBV4-2; d_call: TRBD2; j_call: TRBJ2-3; cdr3_nt: TGTGCCAGCAGCCAAGGGACTAGCGGGAGTCTGGGCACAGATACGCAGTATTTT; cdr3_aa: CASSQGTSGSLGTDTQYF
clone_size: few; v_call: TRBV30; d_call: TRBD1; j_call: TRBJ1-6; cdr3_nt: TGTGCCTGGCGGGACAGTTGGAATTCACCCCTCCACTTT; cdr3_aa: CAWRDSWNSPLHF
clone_size: NA; v_call: TRBV3-1/TRBV3-2; d_call: NA; j_call: TRBJ2-1; cdr3_nt: TGTGCCAGCAGCCAAGGCAATGAGCAGTTCTTC; cdr3_aa: CASSQGNEQFF
clone_size: once; v_call: TRBV4-2; d_call: NA; j_call: TRBJ1-1; cdr3_nt: TGTGCCAGCAGCCAACCATCACAGGGAAGCACTGAAGCTTTCTTT; cdr3_aa: CASSQPSQGSTEAFF
clone_size: NA; v_call: TRBV29-1; d_call: TRBD1; j_call: TRBJ1-5; cdr3_nt: TGCAGCGTCGGGGGGATTGGGACAGGGGACAATCAGCCCCAGCATTTT; cdr3_aa: CSVGGIGTGDNQPQHF
clone_size: NA; v_call: TRBV5-6; d_call: NA; j_call: TRBJ1-5; cdr3_nt: TGTGCCAGCAGCTCACAACAGGGAATCCAGCCCCAGCATTTT; cdr3_aa: CASSSQQGIQPQHF
clone_size: NA; v_call: TRBV10-3; d_call: TRBD2; j_call: TRBJ2-7; cdr3_nt: TGTGCCATCAGTGAGTCGACGACTAGCGTAGACTACGAGCAGTACTTC; cdr3_aa: CAISESTTSVDYEQYF
clone_size: NA; v_call: TRBV19; d_call: NA; j_call: TRBJ2-3; cdr3_nt: TGTGCCAGTAGTACCGACCGCCGCGATACGCAGTATTTT; cdr3_aa: CASSTDRRDTQYF
clone_size: NA; v_call: TRBV5-1; d_call: NA; j_call: TRBJ1-2; cdr3_nt: TGCGCCAGCAGCTTGGATCCGGGGGCCGCGATTAACTATGGCTACACCTTC; cdr3_aa: CASSLDPGAAINYGYTF
clone_size: NA; v_call: TRBV7-2; d_call: NA; j_call: TRBJ1-4; cdr3_nt: TGTGCCAGCAGCCAAAGGTCGGGAACAACTAATGAAAAACTGTTTTTT; cdr3_aa: CASSQRSGTTNEKLFF
clone_size: NA; v_call: TRBV6-5; d_call: NA; j_call: TRBJ1-2; cdr3_nt: TGTGCCAGCAGTTACTCGAACGGCCGCTATGGCTACACCTTC; cdr3_aa: CASSYSNGRYGYTF
clone_size: NA; v_call: TRBV5-1; d_call: NA; j_call: TRBJ1-1; cdr3_nt: TGCGCCAGCAGCTCGAGAGGCACCATGAACACTGAAGCTTTCTTT; cdr3_aa: CASSSRGTMNTEAFF
clone_size: NA; v_call: TRBV2; d_call: NA; j_call: TRBJ2-5; cdr3_nt: TGTGCCAGCGGCTTCTACGAGACCCAGTACTTC; cdr3_aa: CASGFYETQYF
clone_size: NA; v_call: TRBV11-1; d_call: TRBD1; j_call: TRBJ1-1; cdr3_nt: TGTGCCAGCAGCTTAGCGGGGACAGCCTTGAGGACTGAAGCTTTCTTT; cdr3_aa: CASSLAGTALRTEAFF
clone_size: NA; v_call: TRBV3-1/TRBV3-2; d_call: NA; j_call: TRBJ2-7; cdr3_nt: TGTGCCAGCAGGCCAGCGTCTTTCTCCGAGCAGTACTTC; cdr3_aa: CASRPASFSEQYF
clone_size: once; v_call: TRBV28; d_call: TRBD1; j_call: TRBJ2-7; cdr3_nt: TGTGCCAGCCGGACAGGGGGCCCCGACTACGAGCAGTACTTC; cdr3_aa: CASRTGGPDYEQYF
clone_size: few; v_call: TRBV7-2; d_call: NA; j_call: TRBJ1-5; cdr3_nt: TGTGCCAGCAGCCTCTTATCCCAGGCGGCGGGCAATCAGCCCCAGCATTTT; cdr3_aa: CASSLLSQAAGNQPQHF
clone_size: NA; v_call: TRBV7-9; d_call: TRBD1; j_call: TRBJ1-1; cdr3_nt: TGTGCCAGCAGCTTAGCCCGGACAGGGGCGGGAACTGAAGCTTTCTTT; cdr3_aa: CASSLARTGAGTEAFF
clone_size: NA; v_call: TRBV19; d_call: NA; j_call: TRBJ1-1; cdr3_nt: TGTGCCAGTAGTATAGACACCGTTGTATTCACTGAAGCTTTCTTT; cdr3_aa: CASSIDTVVFTEAFF
clone_size: NA; v_call: TRBV28; d_call: NA; j_call: TRBJ2-1; cdr3_nt: TGTGCCAGCAGCCGACCGGATGAGCAGTTCTTC; cdr3_aa: CASSRPDEQFF
clone_size: once; v_call: TRBV2; d_call: TRBD2; j_call: TRBJ2-1; cdr3_nt: TGTGCCAGCAGTGAAGCGCGGCTAGCGGGAGAGCAGTTCTTC; cdr3_aa: CASSEARLAGEQFF
clone_size: few; v_call: TRBV23-1; d_call: NA; j_call: TRBJ2-6; cdr3_nt: TGCGCCAGCAGGAGGGGGACGGGATACTCTGGGGCCAACGTCCTGACTTTC; cdr3_aa: CASRRGTGYSGANVLTF
clone_size: NA; v_call: TRBV20-1; d_call: TRBD2; j_call: TRBJ2-7; cdr3_nt: TGCAGTGCTAGACTAGCGGGAACCGAGTACTTC; cdr3_aa: CSARLAGTEYF
clone_size: NA; v_call: TRBV5-1; d_call: NA; j_call: TRBJ1-6; cdr3_nt: TGCGCCAGCAGCTTGTGGCCTCAGGAGAATTCACCCCTCCACTTT; cdr3_aa: CASSLWPQENSPLHF
clone_size: NA; v_call: TRBV19; d_call: TRBD1; j_call: TRBJ1-5; cdr3_nt: TGTGCCAGTAGTATAATACCGGGACAGAGCAATCAGCCCCAGCATTTT; cdr3_aa: CASSIIPGQSNQPQHF